These 24 T cell receptor beta chains were all obtained from the same sample, sequenced in a study of T cells in Graves' hyperthyroidism and ophthalmopathy (dated by TCRdb to about 2019). Library creation used multiplex PCR. Sequencing relied on an Illumina HiSeq 2000. The TCR beta CDR3 regions were amplified from RNA transcripts. The first round of RT-PCR for the TCR CDR3 was performed with the HTBI primer set and the Qiagen OneStep RT-PCR kit. Using fastp trimming at Q25 and MiXCR clonotype assembly, TCRdb reanalyzed the public sequencing data and kept in-frame beta chains. All rows with the same CDR3 protein become a single entry with the most common DNA and genes. This sample comprises hundreds of thousands of distinct CDR3 sequences, 16% of them detected only once. Around a sixth of the sample belongs to the ten largest clones. The sequenced material came from blood. Receptors originate from a woman aged 18-29 years with Graves' hyperthyroidism.

This clonotype was counted a few times. The rearrangement links TRBV6-6 to TRBJ1-5; weak D call: TRBD1 (6 bases). The CDR3 contains 15 residues. Germline values: CDR1 MNHNY, CDR2 SVGAGI (reference sequence). Trimming took 0 bases from V and 6 from J, leaving 12 bases between them. CDR3 loop: CASSYSIGGLQPQHF. CDR3 coding DNA: TGTGCCAGCAGTTACTCGATTGGGGGGCTTCAGCCCCAGCATTTT.

This clonotype was observed many times. The chain combines TRBV3-1 with TRBJ2-2; the D gene is possibly TRBD2 (6 bases). In germline, CDR1 is LGHDT, CDR2 YNNKEL (reference sequence). The V end lost 4 bases, the J end lost 4 bases, and 10 bases lay between the germline ends. There are 14 residues in the CDR3. Written as DNA, the CDR3 is TGTGCCAGCAGCCCCGGGAGTCGCACCGGGGAGCTGTTTTTT. Translating it yields CASSPGSRTGELFF.

This clonotype has a count of ten or more. This chain joins TRBV2 and TRBJ1-1; the match to TRBD1 covers 7 bases. From germline, CDR1 is SNHLY and CDR2 FYNNEI. The trim removed 3 bases at V and 7 bases at J, leaving 8 bases unmatched. The CDR3 is made up of 14 amino acids. The DNA of the CDR3 is TGTGCCAGCAGTGACAGCGGGACAGCAATTGAAGCTTTCTTT. Its translation: CASSDSGTAIEAFF.

This clonotype was counted many times. V and J are TRBV28 and TRBJ2-5; 9 bases map to TRBD1. Looked up from germline, CDR1 is MDHEN and CDR2 is SYDVKM. V lost 1 base and J lost 5; bases outside the gene matches: 14. CDR3 size: 18 residues. The CDR3 protein is CASSLFSFLGTGYETQYF. The CDR3, as DNA: TGTGCCAGCAGTTTATTCTCATTCCTTGGGACAGGGTACGAGACCCAGTACTTC. The full variable domain, with the rest looked up from reference TRBV28 and TRBJ2-5, is DVKVTQSSRYLVKRTGEKVFLECVQDMDHENMFWYRQDPGLGLRLIYFSYDVKMKEKGDIPEGYSVSREKKERFSLILESASTNQTSMYLCASSLFSFLGTGYETQYFGPGTRLLVL.

V is TRBV5-4 and J is TRBJ2-3, with TRBD2 identical over 7 bases. The CDR3 covers 16 residues. CDR1 and CDR2 from the germline V gene are SGHNT and YYREEE (reference sequence). The ends lost 5 bases at V and 2 bases at J; junction bases unmatched: 11. The CDR3 coding sequence is TGTGCCAGCAGTATACGCTGGCGGGGGTTCACAGATACGCAGTATTTT. It is translated as CASSIRWRGFTDTQYF.

This clonotype showed up just a few times. V and J are TRBV19 and TRBJ2-6; D uncertain. Looked up from germline, CDR1 is LNHDA and CDR2 is SQIVND (reference sequence). The CDR3 is 17 residues long. The V end lost 1 base, the J end lost 0 bases, and 10 bases lay between the germline ends. The CDR3 loop is CASSIVVSSSGANVLTF. In nucleotides, the CDR3 is TGTGCCAGTAGTATAGTTGTGTCTAGCTCTGGGGCCAACGTCCTGACTTTC.

At least ten counts were recorded for this clonotype. The rearrangement uses TRBV12-3 or TRBV12-4 and TRBJ2-1, with 9 bases identical to TRBD2. CDR3 size: 15 residues. The V gene end was trimmed by 5 bases and the J gene end by 5 bases; junction bases not matched to a gene: 7. The chain's CDR3 is CASSKPTSGNNEQFF. The CDR3 DNA is TGTGCCAGCAGTAAACCGACTAGCGGAAACAATGAGCAGTTCTTC.

The V and J genes are TRBV10-3 and TRBJ2-5; possible D gene TRBD1, 7 bases. V lost 1 base, J lost 4 bases, and 13 bases lay in between. The germline gives CDR1 ENHRY, CDR2 SYGVKD. The CDR3 has 15 residues. The CDR3 sequence: CAISELDRRGETQYF. The CDR3 DNA is TGTGCCATCAGTGAGTTGGACAGGCGGGGAGAGACCCAGTACTTC.

This clonotype was seen repeatedly, ten times or more. The V call is TRBV6-2 or TRBV6-3, the J call TRBJ2-7; D not certain. This CDR3 has 14 residues. Trimming pared 8 bases from V and 5 bases from J, leaving 19 bases between. Germline V gene sequence: CDR1 MNHEY, CDR2 SVGEGT. The CDR3 reads CASSPDVPSDEQYF. The CDR3 nucleotides read TGTGCCAGCTCCCCGGACGTGCCAAGCGACGAGCAGTACTTC.

The chain is built from TRBV20-1 and TRBJ1-5, with TRBD1 as a possible D gene (5 bases). The CDR3 is 11 amino acids. CDR1 is DFQATT, CDR2 SNEGSKA, per germline (reference sequence). V lost 3 bases to trimming and J lost 8 bases, with 8 bases between them. DNA for the CDR3: TGCAGTGCTAGTTTAGGGGAGCCCCAGCATTTT. It codes for CSASLGEPQHF.

This clonotype was detected ten times or more. The chain links TRBV10-3 to TRBJ1-1, with D unresolved. The CDR3 covers 14 residues. Germline V gene data show CDR1 as ENHRY and CDR2 as SYGVKD. V lost 1 base, J lost 7 bases, and 13 bases lay in between. This CDR3 reads CAISEFEGIGEAFF. CDR3 in DNA: TGTGCCATCAGTGAGTTCGAGGGTATAGGTGAAGCTTTCTTT.

This sequence joins TRBV6-1 and TRBJ1-4; D is unclear. V was pared by 6 bases and J by 1 base, with 9 bases between. Germline V gene sequence: CDR1 MNHNS, CDR2 SASEGT. The CDR3 has 14 amino acids. The CDR3: CASRRRQTNEKLFF. The CDR3 DNA reads as TGTGCCAGCAGAAGGCGACAAACTAATGAAAAACTGTTTTTT.

This clonotype has a handful of counts. Here the CDR3 reads CASSYVAGSEEQYF. In nucleotides, the CDR3 is TGTGCCAGCAGTTACGTGGCAGGGAGTGAGGAGCAGTACTTC. The V gene is TRBV6-5, the J gene TRBJ2-7; D possibly matches TRBD1 or TRBD2 (5 bases each). Trimming took 2 bases from V and 7 from J, leaving 15 bases between them. The CDR3 runs to 14 residues. In germline, CDR1 is MNHEY, CDR2 SVGAGI.

The J gene is TRBJ2-1, the V gene TRBV6-2 or TRBV6-3; D is ambiguous. Germline V CDR1 and CDR2: MNHEY, SVGEGT. The ends were cut back, 5 bases at V and 3 bases at J, with 8 bases in the middle. The CDR3 totals 13 residues. The CDR3 is CASSATVYNEQFF. CDR3 bases: TGTGCCAGCAGTGCTACAGTCTACAATGAGCAGTTCTTC.

This clonotype was seen ten or more times. The chain is built from TRBV20-1 and TRBJ2-1; unclear D gene. Per germline, CDR1 DFQATT and CDR2 SNEGSKA (reference sequence). V dropped 1 base and J dropped 1 base, with 14 bases sitting between them. The CDR3 has 16 amino acids. CDR3 in amino acids: CSARAPFRESYNEQFF. The CDR3 nucleotides read TGCAGTGCTAGAGCTCCGTTCAGAGAATCCTACAATGAGCAGTTCTTC.

This clonotype came up a few times. The chain recombines TRBV7-9 with TRBJ2-3, with D perhaps given as TRBD1 or TRBD2 (5 bases each). Germline CDR1 is SEHNR and CDR2 is FQNEAQ (reference sequence). Trimming took off 7 bases at V and 6 bases at J, with 17 bases between the two ends. CDR3 length: 14 residues. CDR3 in DNA: TGTGCCAGCAACCCCGGGACCTCTCTGGATACGCAGTATTTT. This codes for CASNPGTSLDTQYF.

This clonotype was seen more than once but under ten times. The chain employs TRBV5-1 and TRBJ2-3; tentatively, D is TRBD1 or TRBD2 (5 bases each). The CDR3 length is 15 residues. Germline values: CDR1 SGHRS, CDR2 YFSETQ. V lost 1 base and J lost 3, with 12 bases in between. The CDR3 nucleotides read TGCGCCAGCAGCTTGTATCCGGGGCCAACAGATACGCAGTATTTT. Translated: CASSLYPGPTDTQYF.

This clonotype was detected only a few times. This rearrangement joins TRBV11-3 to TRBJ2-1; D is ambiguous. Per germline, CDR1 SGHNT and CDR2 YENEEA. The CDR3 contains 11 residues. Between the trimmed V and J ends, which lost 5 bases and 10 bases, there was a span of 9 bases. CDR3 residues: CASSELAEQFF. For the CDR3, the DNA is TGTGCCAGCAGCGAGTTGGCGGAGCAGTTCTTC.

This clonotype was seen repeatedly, ten times or more. The chain joins TRBV18 to TRBJ2-1, with a tentative D call TRBD2 (5 bases). The V gene's germline CDR1 is KGHSH and CDR2 LQKENI. The CDR3 runs 13 residues. V dropped 0 bases and J dropped 11 bases, with 11 bases sitting between them. DNA for the CDR3: TGTGCCAGCTCACCACCCCTGGAGGACCAGCAGTTCTTC. Amino acids: CASSPPLEDQQFF.

This clonotype was seen more than once but under ten times. The CDR3: CASSPTGLHEQYF. CDR3 nucleotides: TGTGCCAGCAGTCCGACAGGGCTCCACGAGCAGTACTTC. The chain links TRBV12-3 or TRBV12-4 to TRBJ2-7, with 7 bases fitting TRBD1. The CDR3 extends over 13 amino acids. The trim removed 5 bases at V and 5 bases at J, leaving 6 bases unmatched.

This clonotype appeared a few times. The chain combines TRBV2 with TRBJ2-2; 12 positions match TRBD2. V lost 7 bases to trimming and J lost 5 bases; unmatched junction nucleotides: 8. The CDR3 spans 16 residues. Germline lookup yields CDR1 SNHLY and CDR2 FYNNEI. CDR3 amino acids: CASNLAGGPQTGELFF. The CDR3, as DNA: TGTGCCAGCAACCTAGCGGGAGGGCCCCAAACCGGGGAGCTGTTTTTT.

This clonotype was seen more than once but under ten times. V is TRBV10-3 and J is TRBJ1-6, with D unresolved. The CDR3 length is 13 residues. Germline assignment: CDR1 ENHRY and CDR2 SYGVKD. V shed 3 bases and J shed 4 bases, with 4 bases lying between them. The CDR3 bases are TGTGCCATCAGTGATAGTTATAATTCACCCCTCCACTTT. It yields the protein CAISDSYNSPLHF.

The genes are TRBV6-2 or TRBV6-3 and TRBJ2-3, with D possibly being TRBD2 (5 bases). The germline V gene has CDR1 MNHEY and CDR2 SVGEGT. Deletions cut 6 bases from V and 3 bases from J, with 7 bases between. The CDR3 length is 12 residues. CDR3 residues: CASRAVTDTQYF. In DNA form, the CDR3 reads TGTGCCAGCAGAGCGGTAACAGATACGCAGTATTTT.

This clonotype was seen many times. This chain joins TRBV5-1 and TRBJ2-7; 8 bases are a match to TRBD2. The CDR3 loop spans 15 amino acids. The germline CDR1 and CDR2 sequences are SGHRS and YFSETQ. V dropped 4 bases and J dropped 3; count of bases not matched to a gene: 9. CDR3 in amino acids: CASSRTGGGNYEQYF. DNA for the CDR3: TGCGCCAGCAGCCGGACGGGCGGGGGGAACTACGAGCAGTACTTC.